A selection of T cell receptor beta chains follows, all from one sample in a study of cytomegalovirus exposure and HLA in healthy donors. Assay: immunoSEQ multiplex PCR; the TCRdb copy retains only in-frame clones and omits some. The data contain about 130,000 clones, roughly 66% of them singletons. Material: PBMCs. These receptors were collected from a man aged 60 to 69 in good health and CMV-seropositive. The CDR3 runs from the conserved cysteine through the conserved F or W. A D gene is named only where the DNA matches it firmly. Clone size appears in some rows only: once, few, many, or a class for an expanded clone.

length: 13
size: NA
V: TRBV19
J: TRBJ2-6
D: NA
DNA: TGTGCCAGTAGTAGGCCCGGGGCCAACGTCCTGACTTTC
CDR3: CASSRPGANVLTF

length: 15
size: NA
V: TRBV5-1
J: TRBJ1-1
D: NA
DNA: TGCGCCAGCGGCGACCCCGGACAGCTAAACACTGAAGCTTTCTTT
CDR3: CASGDPGQLNTEAFF

length: 17
size: NA
V: TRBV15
J: TRBJ2-4
D: TRBD1
DNA: TGTGCCACCAGCAGAGGCGGGACAGGGGAAATCAAAAACATTCAGTACTTC
CDR3: CATSRGGTGEIKNIQYF

length: 13
size: NA
V: TRBV7-2
J: TRBJ1-1
D: TRBD1
DNA: TGTGCCAGCAGCCCATCGGGACAGTTTGAAGCTTTCTTT
CDR3: CASSPSGQFEAFF

length: 16
size: NA
V: TRBV7-8
J: TRBJ2-7
D: TRBD2
DNA: TGTGCCAGCAGCTTTGCCTCTAGCGGGGGGGCCCGCGAGCAGTACTTC
CDR3: CASSFASSGGAREQYF

length: 13
size: once
V: TRBV9
J: TRBJ2-2
D: NA
DNA: TGTGCCAGCAGCGTACGCAGGGCCGGGGAGCTGTTTTTT
CDR3: CASSVRRAGELFF

length: 15
size: few
V: TRBV28
J: TRBJ2-3
D: TRBD2
DNA: TGTGCCAGCAGTCCACGGGGGGGAGGCACAGATACGCAGTATTTT
CDR3: CASSPRGGGTDTQYF

length: 15
size: NA
V: TRBV30
J: TRBJ2-3
D: TRBD2
DNA: TGTGCCTGGAGGCCGGGGCGGGGGGCTTCAGATACGCAGTATTTT
CDR3: CAWRPGRGASDTQYF

length: 15
size: NA
V: TRBV28
J: TRBJ2-1
D: TRBD2
DNA: TGTGCCAGCAGTTTCTGGACTAGCGCGTACAATGAGCAGTTCTTC
CDR3: CASSFWTSAYNEQFF

length: 13
size: NA
V: TRBV29-1
J: TRBJ1-1
D: TRBD1
DNA: TGCAGCGTTGGACAGGGGGGCGTCACTGAAGCTTTCTTT
CDR3: CSVGQGGVTEAFF

length: 14
size: NA
V: TRBV30
J: TRBJ2-3
D: NA
DNA: TGTGCCTGGAGCCCCGGTCAGGACGGTGGAGGGCCGTATTTT
CDR3: CAWSPGQDGGGPYF

length: 13
size: few
V: TRBV7-3
J: TRBJ2-1
D: NA
DNA: TGTGCCAGCAGCTCGGGACTCGGCAATGAGCAGTTCTTC
CDR3: CASSSGLGNEQFF

length: 14
size: NA
V: TRBV28
J: TRBJ1-4
D: TRBD1
DNA: TGTGCCAGCAGTTTAAGGACAGGGTATGAAAAACTGTTTTTT
CDR3: CASSLRTGYEKLFF

length: 14
size: NA
V: TRBV11-1
J: TRBJ2-7
D: NA
DNA: TGTGCCAGCAGCTTAGGCAGGAACTCCTACGAGCAGTACTTC
CDR3: CASSLGRNSYEQYF

length: 17
size: NA
V: TRBV28
J: TRBJ2-6
D: NA
DNA: TGTGCCAGCAGTTCAGGGGGGAAGGTCTCTGGGGCCAACGTCCTGACTTTC
CDR3: CASSSGGKVSGANVLTF

length: 17
size: NA
V: TRBV2
J: TRBJ1-2
D: TRBD1
DNA: TGTGCCAGCAGTGACGGGTTTTGGGGGACAGGAAACCATGGCTACACCTTC
CDR3: CASSDGFWGTGNHGYTF

length: 13
size: NA
V: TRBV29-1
J: TRBJ1-1
D: NA
DNA: TGCAGCGTTGACGGGGGGCAAGGCACTGAAGCTTTCTTT
CDR3: CSVDGGQGTEAFF

length: 18
size: NA
V: TRBV4-1
J: TRBJ1-4
D: NA
DNA: TGCGCCAGCAGCCAGCCGTCCACTAATCGGGCCCCGGGGGGAAAACTGTTTTTT
CDR3: CASSQPSTNRAPGGKLFF

length: 13
size: NA
V: TRBV11-2
J: TRBJ2-1
D: NA
DNA: TGTGCCAGCAGCTTAGGTTACAGGAATGAGCAGTTCTTC
CDR3: CASSLGYRNEQFF

length: 13
size: once
V: TRBV14
J: TRBJ1-2
D: NA
DNA: TGTGCCAGCAGCCAAGCCGGGATGGGTGGCTACACCTTC
CDR3: CASSQAGMGGYTF

length: 15
size: NA
V: TRBV27
J: TRBJ2-7
D: TRBD1
DNA: TGTGCCAGCAGTCGGAACGGACAGGCCAGGGACGAGCAGTACTTC
CDR3: CASSRNGQARDEQYF

length: 13
size: NA
V: TRBV19
J: TRBJ1-1
D: NA
DNA: TGTGCCAGTGGAGGACAGTCGTACACTGAAGCTTTCTTT
CDR3: CASGGQSYTEAFF

length: 15
size: few
V: TRBV6-5
J: TRBJ2-3
D: NA
DNA: TGTGCCAGCAGTCCCTTTGTCGGGGCGGGGGATACGCAGTATTTT
CDR3: CASSPFVGAGDTQYF

length: 14
size: once
V: TRBV11-2
J: TRBJ1-2
D: NA
DNA: TGTGCCAGCAGCTTATCACGGGAATATTATGGCTACACCTTC
CDR3: CASSLSREYYGYTF

length: 14
size: NA
V: TRBV30
J: TRBJ2-1
D: TRBD2
DNA: TGTGCCTGGAACCGAGCGGGGGGTGACAATGAGCAGTTCTTC
CDR3: CAWNRAGGDNEQFF

length: 16
size: NA
V: TRBV6-1
J: TRBJ1-6
D: NA
DNA: TGTGCCAGCAGTGAAAAAAGGCGGGGGCAGGATTCACCCCTCCACTTT
CDR3: CASSEKRRGQDSPLHF

length: 14
size: NA
V: TRBV5-8
J: TRBJ1-1
D: TRBD1
DNA: TGTGCCAGCAGCTTGGGGACAGGGGAGACTGAAGCTTTCTTT
CDR3: CASSLGTGETEAFF

length: 15
size: NA
V: TRBV5-4
J: TRBJ2-3
D: NA
DNA: TGTGCCAGCAGCTTGGCCCCGGACAGCGAGGATACGCAGTATTTT
CDR3: CASSLAPDSEDTQYF

length: 19
size: NA
V: TRBV10-1
J: TRBJ1-5
D: TRBD1
DNA: TGCGCCACCCGAGCCGGGACAGGGGGGTTCTGGGTCGACAATCAGCCCCAGCATTTT
CDR3: CATRAGTGGFWVDNQPQHF

length: 16
size: NA
V: TRBV11-3
J: TRBJ2-2
D: NA
DNA: TGTGCCAGCAGCCTGACTAGTGTTTGGAACACCGGGGAGCTGTTTTTT
CDR3: CASSLTSVWNTGELFF

length: 16
size: NA
V: TRBV6-5
J: TRBJ2-1
D: NA
DNA: TGTGCCAGCAGTTACTCGTACGGAGGGAGGTCTGATGAGCAGTTCTTC
CDR3: CASSYSYGGRSDEQFF